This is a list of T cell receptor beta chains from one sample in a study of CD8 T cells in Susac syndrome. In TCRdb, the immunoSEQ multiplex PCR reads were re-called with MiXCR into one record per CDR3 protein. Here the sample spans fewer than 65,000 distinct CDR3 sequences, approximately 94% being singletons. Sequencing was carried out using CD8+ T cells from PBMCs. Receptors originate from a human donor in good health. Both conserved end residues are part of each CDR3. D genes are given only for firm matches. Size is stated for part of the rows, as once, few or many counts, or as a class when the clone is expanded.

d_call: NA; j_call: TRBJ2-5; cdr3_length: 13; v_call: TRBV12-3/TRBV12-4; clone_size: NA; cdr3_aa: CASSLPLSETQYF; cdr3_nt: TGTGCCAGCAGTTTACCCCTCTCGGAGACCCAGTACTTC
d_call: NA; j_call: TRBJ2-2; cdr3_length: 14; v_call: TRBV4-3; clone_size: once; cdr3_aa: CASSQEVDTGELFF; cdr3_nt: TGCGCCAGCAGCCAAGAGGTAGACACCGGGGAGCTGTTTTTT
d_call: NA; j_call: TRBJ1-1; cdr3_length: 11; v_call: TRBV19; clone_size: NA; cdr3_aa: CASSIVTEAFF; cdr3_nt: TGTGCCAGTAGTATCGTGACTGAAGCTTTCTTT
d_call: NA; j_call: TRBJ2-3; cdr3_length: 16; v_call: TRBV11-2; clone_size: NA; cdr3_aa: CASSLEGQMWEDTQYF; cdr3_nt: TGTGCCAGCAGCTTAGAAGGACAGATGTGGGAAGATACGCAGTATTTT
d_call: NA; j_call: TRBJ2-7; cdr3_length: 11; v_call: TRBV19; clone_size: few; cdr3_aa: CASRDLDEQYF; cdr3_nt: TGTGCCAGCCGGGATCTAGACGAGCAGTACTTC
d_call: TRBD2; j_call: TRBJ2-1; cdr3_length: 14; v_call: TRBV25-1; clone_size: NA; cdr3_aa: CASSELADLNEQFF; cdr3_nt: TGTGCCAGCAGTGAACTAGCGGACCTCAATGAGCAGTTCTTC
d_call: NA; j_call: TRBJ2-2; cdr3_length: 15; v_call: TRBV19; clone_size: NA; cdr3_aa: CASSGPSSGTGELFF; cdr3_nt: TGTGCCAGTAGTGGGCCTAGCAGCGGCACCGGGGAGCTGTTTTTT
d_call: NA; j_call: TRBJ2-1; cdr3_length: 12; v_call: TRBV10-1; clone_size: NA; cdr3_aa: CASADRYNEQFF; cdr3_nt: TGCGCCAGCGCCGACAGGTACAATGAGCAGTTCTTC
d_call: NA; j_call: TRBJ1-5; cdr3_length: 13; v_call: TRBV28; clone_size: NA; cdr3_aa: CASRDQGNQPQHF; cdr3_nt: TGTGCCAGCAGGGATCAGGGAAATCAGCCCCAGCATTTT
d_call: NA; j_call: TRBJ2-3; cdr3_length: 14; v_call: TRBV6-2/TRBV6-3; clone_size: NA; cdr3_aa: CASSYIGRLDTQYF; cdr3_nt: TGTGCCAGCAGTTACATAGGACGGTTGGATACGCAGTATTTT
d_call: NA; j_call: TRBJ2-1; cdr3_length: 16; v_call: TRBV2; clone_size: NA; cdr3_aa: CASRDGLGILYNEQFF; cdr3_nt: TGTGCCAGCAGAGATGGACTTGGGATATTGTACAATGAGCAGTTCTTC
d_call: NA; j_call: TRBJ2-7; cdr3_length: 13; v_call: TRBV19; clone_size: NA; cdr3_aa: CASSPRLRLEQYF; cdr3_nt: TGTGCCAGTAGTCCCAGGCTCCGGCTAGAGCAGTACTTC
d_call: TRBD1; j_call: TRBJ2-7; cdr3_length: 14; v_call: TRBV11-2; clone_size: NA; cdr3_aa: CASMPGQGPYEQYF; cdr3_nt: TGTGCCAGCATGCCGGGACAGGGGCCCTACGAGCAGTACTTC
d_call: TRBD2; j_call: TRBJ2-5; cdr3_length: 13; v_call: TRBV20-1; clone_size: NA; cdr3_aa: CSQTSWAQETQYF; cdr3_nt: TGCAGCCAGACTAGCTGGGCACAAGAGACCCAGTACTTC
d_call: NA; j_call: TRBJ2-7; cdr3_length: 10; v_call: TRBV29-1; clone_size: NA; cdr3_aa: CSALWSEQYF; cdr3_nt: TGCAGCGCGTTGTGGTCCGAGCAGTACTTC
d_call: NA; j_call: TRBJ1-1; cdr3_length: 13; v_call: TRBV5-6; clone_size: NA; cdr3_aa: CASSPDSYTEAFF; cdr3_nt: TGTGCCAGCAGCCCGGACAGTTACACTGAAGCTTTCTTT
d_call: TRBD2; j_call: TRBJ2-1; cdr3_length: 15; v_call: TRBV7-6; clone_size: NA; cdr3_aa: CASSLTSGGYNEQFF; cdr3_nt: TGTGCCAGCAGCTTGACTAGCGGGGGCTACAATGAGCAGTTCTTC
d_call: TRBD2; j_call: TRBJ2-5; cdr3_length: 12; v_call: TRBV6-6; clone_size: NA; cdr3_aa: CASSGAQGTQYF; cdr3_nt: TGTGCCAGTAGCGGGGCTCAAGGGACCCAGTACTTC
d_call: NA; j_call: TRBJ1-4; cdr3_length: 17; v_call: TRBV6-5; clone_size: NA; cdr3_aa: CASSYVQPPATNEKLFF; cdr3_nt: TGTGCCAGCAGTTACGTACAGCCCCCTGCAACTAATGAAAAACTGTTTTTT
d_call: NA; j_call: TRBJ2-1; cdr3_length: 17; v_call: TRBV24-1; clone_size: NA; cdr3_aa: CATSDRVDGGSYNEQFF; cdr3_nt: TGTGCCACCAGTGATCGGGTTGACGGGGGTTCCTACAATGAGCAGTTCTTC
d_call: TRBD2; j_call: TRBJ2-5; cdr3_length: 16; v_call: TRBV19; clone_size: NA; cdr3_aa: CASSPTSGGRRETQYF; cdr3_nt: TGTGCCAGTAGTCCTACTAGCGGGGGGCGCCGGGAGACCCAGTACTTC
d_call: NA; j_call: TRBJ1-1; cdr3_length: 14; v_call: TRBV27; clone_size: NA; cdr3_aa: CASINGSGDTEAFF; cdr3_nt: TGTGCCAGCATCAACGGGTCGGGGGACACTGAAGCTTTCTTT
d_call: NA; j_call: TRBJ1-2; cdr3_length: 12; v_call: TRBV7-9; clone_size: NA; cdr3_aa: CASSLGAVGYTF; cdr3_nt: TGTGCCAGCAGCCTCGGGGCAGTTGGCTACACCTTC
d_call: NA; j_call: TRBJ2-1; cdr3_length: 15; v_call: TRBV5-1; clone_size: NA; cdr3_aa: CASSVEGSSYNEQFF; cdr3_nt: TGCGCCAGCAGCGTAGAGGGGAGCTCCTACAATGAGCAGTTCTTC
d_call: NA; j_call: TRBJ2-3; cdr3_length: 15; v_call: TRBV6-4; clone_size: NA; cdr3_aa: CASSDSPGSTDTQYF; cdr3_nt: TGTGCCAGCAGTGACTCCCCGGGTAGCACAGATACGCAGTATTTT
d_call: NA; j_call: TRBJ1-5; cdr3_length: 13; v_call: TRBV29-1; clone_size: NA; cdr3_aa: CSVSESHLQPQHF; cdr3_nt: TGCAGCGTCTCCGAGAGTCATCTTCAGCCCCAGCATTTT
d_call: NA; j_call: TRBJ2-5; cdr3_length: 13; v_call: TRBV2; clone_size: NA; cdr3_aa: CASSEELWETQYF; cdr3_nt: TGTGCCAGCAGTGAGGAGTTATGGGAGACCCAGTACTTC
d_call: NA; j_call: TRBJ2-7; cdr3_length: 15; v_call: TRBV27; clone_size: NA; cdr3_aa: CASSFTGAGSYEQYF; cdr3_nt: TGTGCCAGCAGTTTTACCGGGGCTGGCTCCTACGAGCAGTACTTC
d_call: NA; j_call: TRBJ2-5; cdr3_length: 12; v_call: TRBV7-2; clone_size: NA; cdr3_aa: CASSYRVETQYF; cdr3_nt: TGTGCCAGCAGCTACAGGGTGGAGACCCAGTACTTC
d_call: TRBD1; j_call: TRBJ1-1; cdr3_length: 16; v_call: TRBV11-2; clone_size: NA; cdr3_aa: CASSHLTGPPNTEAFF; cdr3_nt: TGTGCCAGCAGCCATTTGACAGGGCCACCGAACACTGAAGCTTTCTTT
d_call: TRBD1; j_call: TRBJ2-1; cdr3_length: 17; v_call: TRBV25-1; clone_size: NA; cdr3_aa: CASTGTGGAISYNEQFF; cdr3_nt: TGTGCCAGCACCGGGACAGGGGGCGCGATATCCTACAATGAGCAGTTCTTC
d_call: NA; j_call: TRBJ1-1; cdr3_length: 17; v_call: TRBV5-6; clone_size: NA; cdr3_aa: CASSLSLGRVKNTEAFF; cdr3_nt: TGTGCCAGCAGCTTGTCCTTAGGCAGGGTGAAGAACACTGAAGCTTTCTTT
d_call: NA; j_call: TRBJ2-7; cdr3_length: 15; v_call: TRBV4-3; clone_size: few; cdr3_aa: CASSLFGDKAYEQYF; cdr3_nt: TGCGCCAGCAGCCTCTTCGGAGACAAAGCCTACGAGCAGTACTTC
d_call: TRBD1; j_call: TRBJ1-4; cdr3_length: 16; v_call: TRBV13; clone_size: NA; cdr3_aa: CASSFRRQGINEKLFF; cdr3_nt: TGTGCCAGCAGCTTCCGGAGACAGGGGATCAATGAAAAACTGTTTTTT
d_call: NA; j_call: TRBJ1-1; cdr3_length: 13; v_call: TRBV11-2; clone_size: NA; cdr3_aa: CASTTAANTEAFF; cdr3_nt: TGTGCCAGCACGACAGCTGCTAACACTGAAGCTTTCTTT
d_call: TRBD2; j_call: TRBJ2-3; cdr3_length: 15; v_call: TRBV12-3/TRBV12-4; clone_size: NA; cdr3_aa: CASRGRGGNTDTQYF; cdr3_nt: TGTGCCAGCAGAGGTCGGGGGGGAAACACAGATACGCAGTATTTT
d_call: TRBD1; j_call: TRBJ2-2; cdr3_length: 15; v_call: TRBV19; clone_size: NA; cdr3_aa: CASSTDREDTGELFF; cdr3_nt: TGTGCCAGTAGTACCGACAGGGAAGACACCGGGGAGCTGTTTTTT
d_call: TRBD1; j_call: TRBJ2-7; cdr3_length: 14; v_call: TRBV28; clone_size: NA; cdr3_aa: CASRTTGDHYEQYF; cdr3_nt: TGTGCCAGCAGAACTACAGGGGATCACTACGAGCAGTACTTC
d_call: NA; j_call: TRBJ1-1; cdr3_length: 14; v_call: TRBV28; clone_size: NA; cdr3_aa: CASSPLGESTEAFF; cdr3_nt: TGTGCCAGCAGCCCTCTAGGGGAGAGCACTGAAGCTTTCTTT
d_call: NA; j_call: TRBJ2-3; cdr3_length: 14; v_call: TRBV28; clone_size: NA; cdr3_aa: CASSFDASTDTQYF; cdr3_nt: TGTGCCAGCAGTTTCGATGCTAGCACAGATACGCAGTATTTT